Below are 12 T cell receptor beta chains sequenced from a single sample in a study of regulatory T cells in long-lasting Graves disease. CDR3-region Arm-PCR and iRepertoire HTBI primers produced the TCR beta libraries. MiXCR, applied by TCRdb to the multiplex PCR reads, yields one record per CDR3 protein. The table includes fewer than 400,000 distinct CDR3 sequences, roughly 20% detected once. Time point: persistent/refractory GD, antithyroid drugs over 5 years with positive TRAb. Making the TCR library involved RNA that had been extracted from PBMCs. This specimen was peripheral blood mononuclear cells (PBMCs), taken when the disease was refractory, from a patient treated with antithyroid drugs. The receptors come from a female donor with Graves disease.

This clonotype occurred a few times. The chain has TRBV7-3 and TRBJ1-2; maybe TRBD1 (5 bases). CDR1 is SGHTA, CDR2 FQGTGA, per germline. There are 15 residues in the CDR3. The V gene lost 0 bases and the J gene lost 4 bases, with 12 bases spanning the gap. CDR3 region: CASSLTVDSTYGYTF. For the CDR3, the DNA is TGTGCCAGCAGCTTAACGGTCGACAGTACCTATGGCTACACCTTC. The full variable domain, completed using reference TRBV7-3 and TRBJ1-2, is GAGVSQTPSNKVTEKGKYVELRCDPISGHTALYWYRQSLGQGPEFLIYFQGTGAADDSGLPNDRFFAVRPEGSVSTLKIQRTERGDSAVYLCASSLTVDSTYGYTFGSGTRLTVV.

This chain links TRBV19 with TRBJ1-1; no firm D call. From germline, CDR1 is LNHDA and CDR2 SQIVND (reference sequence). This CDR3 is built from 14 residues. Trimming stripped 2 bases from V and 3 bases from J, with 10 bases between. CDR3 nucleotides: TGTGCCAGTAGTATAAAGGCCGGGGACACTGAAGCTTTCTTT. This encodes CASSIKAGDTEAFF.

On this clonotype: This clone may be a read error of a much larger clone one base away. The chain carries TRBV28 and TRBJ2-2; D perhaps matches TRBD1 (6 bases). The germline V gene has CDR1 MDHEN and CDR2 SYDVKM. CDR3 length: 15 residues. The chain's CDR3 is CASSLGDTNTGEPFF. CDR3 coding DNA: TGTGCCAGCAGTTTAGGGGACACGAACACCGGGGAGCCGTTTTTT.

There are a few counts of this clonotype. The CDR3 nucleotides read TGTGCCAGCAGTTTAGTCCTCCTAGCGGGACGGGGGGGCCAAGAGACCCAGTACTTC. Residues: CASSLVLLAGRGGQETQYF. The chain employs TRBV12-3 or TRBV12-4 and TRBJ2-5; TRBD2 agrees at 9 bases. CDR3 length: 19 amino acids. The V gene end was trimmed by 1 base and the J gene end by 1 base; junction bases not matched to a gene: 13.

This clonotype was counted a few times. The chain is built from TRBV3-1 and TRBJ2-7, with 7 bases matching TRBD1. Trimming took 4 bases from V and 3 from J; bases not matched to a gene: 12. Germline values: CDR1 LGHDT, CDR2 YNNKEL (reference sequence). The CDR3 consists of 16 residues. The CDR3 nucleotides read TGTGCCAGCAGCCCCGACCGACAGGGCCCCCACTACGAGCAGTACTTC. This encodes CASSPDRQGPHYEQYF.

In its sample, this clonotype was seen many times. The genes are TRBV5-1 and TRBJ2-2; 11 bases are a match to TRBD2. Trimming at V came to 9 bases and at J to 5 bases, leaving 9 bases not matched to a gene. Germline V lookup: CDR1 SGHRS, CDR2 YFSETQ. The CDR3 has 15 amino acids. CDR3 residues: CATRTGLAETGELFF. For the CDR3, the DNA is TGCGCCACCCGGACGGGACTAGCGGAAACCGGGGAGCTGTTTTTT.

This clonotype was recorded many times. The J gene is TRBJ2-7, the V gene TRBV27; no firm D call. Looked up from germline, CDR1 is MNHEY and CDR2 is SMNVEV (reference sequence). This CDR3 is 13 amino acids long. Trimming took 5 bases from V and 7 from J, leaving 15 bases between them. In DNA, the CDR3 is TGTGCCAGCAGTCCACACGCCACCGGGGAGCAGTACTTC. This encodes CASSPHATGEQYF.

This clonotype was detected a few times. The chain employs TRBV12-3 or TRBV12-4 and TRBJ2-7, with 10 bases lining up with TRBD2. The CDR3 contains 14 residues. V trimming: 7 bases; J trimming: 9 bases; junction bases outside the gene matches: 12. The CDR3 loop reads CASKLGLARETQYF. The CDR3 DNA follows: TGTGCCAGCAAACTGGGACTAGCGAGAGAGACGCAGTACTTC.

This clonotype was recorded many times. The chain is built from TRBV7-6 and TRBJ2-7; 9 nucleotides match TRBD2. Germline loops: CDR1 SGHVS, CDR2 FNYEAQ. The CDR3 extends over 16 amino acids. Trimming took 1 base from V and 3 from J; bases not matched to a gene: 7. CDR3 loop: CASSLEAGGQFYEQYF. CDR3 nucleotide sequence: TGTGCCAGCAGCTTAGAAGCGGGAGGACAATTCTACGAGCAGTACTTC.

This clonotype was detected a few times. This rearrangement joins TRBV28 to TRBJ1-3, with unresolved D. Trimming stripped 10 bases from V and 0 bases from J, with 25 bases between. Germline V lookup: CDR1 MDHEN, CDR2 SYDVKM. This CDR3 region has 18 residues. Here the CDR3 DNA reads TGTGCCACAGAAACCGTCCCGGCAGACGGACCCTCTGGAAACACCATATATTTT. Translated, it gives CATETVPADGPSGNTIYF.

The rearrangement joins TRBV7-8 to TRBJ2-3; D might be TRBD2 (5 bases). The germline V gene has CDR1 SGHVS and CDR2 FQNEAQ. The CDR3 totals 15 residues. Trimming took off 5 bases at V and 2 bases at J, with 14 bases between the two ends. CDR3 residues: CASSPEASLTDTQYF. DNA for the CDR3: TGTGCCAGCAGCCCGGAGGCGAGCCTCACAGATACGCAGTATTTT.

This clonotype was observed a few times. The rearrangement joins TRBV20-1 to TRBJ2-7; TRBD2 aligns across 8 bases. The CDR3 has 14 residues. The trim removed 0 bases at V and 4 bases at J, leaving 5 bases unmatched. Germline CDR1 is DFQATT and CDR2 is SNEGSKA (reference sequence). CDR3 amino acids: CSAREEREWYEQYF. For the CDR3, the DNA is TGCAGTGCTAGAGAAGAGCGGGAGTGGTACGAGCAGTACTTC.